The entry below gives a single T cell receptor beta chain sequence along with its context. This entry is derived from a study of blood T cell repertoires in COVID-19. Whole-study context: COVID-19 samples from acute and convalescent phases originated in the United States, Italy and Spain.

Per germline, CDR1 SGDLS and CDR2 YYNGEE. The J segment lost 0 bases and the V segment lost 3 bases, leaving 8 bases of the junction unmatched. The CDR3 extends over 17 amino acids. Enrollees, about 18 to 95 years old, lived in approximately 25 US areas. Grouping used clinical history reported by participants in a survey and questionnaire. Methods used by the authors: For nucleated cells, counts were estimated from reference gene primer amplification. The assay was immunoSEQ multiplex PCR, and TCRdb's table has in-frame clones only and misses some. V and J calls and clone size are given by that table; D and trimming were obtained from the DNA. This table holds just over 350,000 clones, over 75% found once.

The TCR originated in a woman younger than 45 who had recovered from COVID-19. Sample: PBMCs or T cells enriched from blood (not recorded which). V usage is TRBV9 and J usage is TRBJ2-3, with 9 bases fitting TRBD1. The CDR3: CASSGYPGQGSTDTQYF. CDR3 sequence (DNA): TGTGCCAGCAGCGGCTACCCAGGACAGGGGAGCACAGATACGCAGTATTTT.